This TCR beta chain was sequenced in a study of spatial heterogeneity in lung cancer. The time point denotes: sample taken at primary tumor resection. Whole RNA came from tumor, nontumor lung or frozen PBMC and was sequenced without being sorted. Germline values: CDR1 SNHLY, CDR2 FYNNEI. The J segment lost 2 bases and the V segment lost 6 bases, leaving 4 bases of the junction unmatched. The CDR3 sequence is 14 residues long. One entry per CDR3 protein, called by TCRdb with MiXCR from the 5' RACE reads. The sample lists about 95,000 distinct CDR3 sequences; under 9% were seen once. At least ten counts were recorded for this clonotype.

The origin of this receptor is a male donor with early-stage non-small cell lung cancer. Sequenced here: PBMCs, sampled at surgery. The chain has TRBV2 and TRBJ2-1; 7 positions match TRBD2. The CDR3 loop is CASRSAGAYNEQFF. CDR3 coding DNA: TGTGCCAGCAGATCTGCGGGAGCCTACAATGAGCAGTTCTTC.